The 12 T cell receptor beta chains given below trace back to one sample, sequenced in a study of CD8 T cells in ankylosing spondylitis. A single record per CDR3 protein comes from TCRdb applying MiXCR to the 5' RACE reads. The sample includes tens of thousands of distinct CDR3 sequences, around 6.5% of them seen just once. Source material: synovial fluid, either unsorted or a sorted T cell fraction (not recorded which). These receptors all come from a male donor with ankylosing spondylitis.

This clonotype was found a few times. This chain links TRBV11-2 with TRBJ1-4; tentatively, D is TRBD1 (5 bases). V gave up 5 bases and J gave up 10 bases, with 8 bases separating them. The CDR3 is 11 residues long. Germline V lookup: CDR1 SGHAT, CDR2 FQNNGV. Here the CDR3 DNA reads TGTGCCAGCAGCAACGGGGGAAAACTGTTTTTT. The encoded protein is CASSNGGKLFF.

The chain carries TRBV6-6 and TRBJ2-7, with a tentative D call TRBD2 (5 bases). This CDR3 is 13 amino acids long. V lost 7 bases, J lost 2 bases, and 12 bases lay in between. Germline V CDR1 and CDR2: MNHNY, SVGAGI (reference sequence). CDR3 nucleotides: TGTGCCAGCACCTCAGCGGATCCCTACGAGCAGTACTTC. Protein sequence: CASTSADPYEQYF.

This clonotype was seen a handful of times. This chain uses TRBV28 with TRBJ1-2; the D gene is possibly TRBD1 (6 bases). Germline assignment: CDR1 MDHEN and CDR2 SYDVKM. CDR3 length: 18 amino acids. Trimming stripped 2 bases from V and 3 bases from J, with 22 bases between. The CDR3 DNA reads TGTGCCAGCAGTTTACGCAGCGGACAGCCCGCAGGAGACTATGGCTACACCTTC. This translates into CASSLRSGQPAGDYGYTF.

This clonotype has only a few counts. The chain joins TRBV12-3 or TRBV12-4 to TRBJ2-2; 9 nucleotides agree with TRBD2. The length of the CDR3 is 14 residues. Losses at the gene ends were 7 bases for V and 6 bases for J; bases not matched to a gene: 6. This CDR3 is CASKGAGGPGELFF. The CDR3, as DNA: TGTGCCAGCAAGGGGGCGGGAGGGCCCGGGGAGCTGTTTTTT.

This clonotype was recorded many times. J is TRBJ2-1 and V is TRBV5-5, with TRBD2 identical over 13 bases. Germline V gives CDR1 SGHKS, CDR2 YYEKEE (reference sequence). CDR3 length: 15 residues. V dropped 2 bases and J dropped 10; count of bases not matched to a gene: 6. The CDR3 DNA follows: TGTGCCAGCAGCTTAGGACTAGCGGGAGTGCGCGAGCAGTTCTTC. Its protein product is CASSLGLAGVREQFF. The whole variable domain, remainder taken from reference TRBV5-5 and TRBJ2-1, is DAGVTQSPTHLIKTRGQQVTLRCSPISGHKSVSWYQQVLGQGPQFIFQYYEKEERGRGNFPDRFSARQFPNYSSELNVNALLLGDSALYLCASSLGLAGVREQFFGPGTRLTVL.

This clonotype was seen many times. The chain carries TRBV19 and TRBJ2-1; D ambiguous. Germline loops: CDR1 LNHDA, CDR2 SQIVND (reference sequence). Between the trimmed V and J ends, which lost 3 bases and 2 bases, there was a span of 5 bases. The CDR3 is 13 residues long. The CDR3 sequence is CASSIQTYNEQFF. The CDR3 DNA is TGTGCCAGTAGTATCCAGACCTACAATGAGCAGTTCTTC.

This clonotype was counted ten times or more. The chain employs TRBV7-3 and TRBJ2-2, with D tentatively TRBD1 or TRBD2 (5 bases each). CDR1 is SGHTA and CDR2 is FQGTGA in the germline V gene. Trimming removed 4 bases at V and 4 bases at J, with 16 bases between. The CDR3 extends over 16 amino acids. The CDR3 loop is CASSSSLGVSTGELFF. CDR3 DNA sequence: TGTGCCAGCAGCTCCTCCCTGGGGGTGAGCACCGGGGAGCTGTTTTTT.

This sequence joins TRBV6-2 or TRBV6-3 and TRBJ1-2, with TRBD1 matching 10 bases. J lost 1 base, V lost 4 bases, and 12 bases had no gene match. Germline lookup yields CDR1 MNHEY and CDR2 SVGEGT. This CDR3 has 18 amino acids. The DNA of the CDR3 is TGTGCCAGCAGTTCTATCCGAGGACAGGGGGGAAGTAACTATGGCTACACCTTC. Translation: CASSSIRGQGGSNYGYTF.

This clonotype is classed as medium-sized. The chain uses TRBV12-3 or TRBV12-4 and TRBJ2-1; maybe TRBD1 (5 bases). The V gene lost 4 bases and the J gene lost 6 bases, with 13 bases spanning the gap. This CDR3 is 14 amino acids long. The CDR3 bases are TGTGCCAGCAGTTCCCCCAGGGTCGCCAATGAGCAGTTCTTC. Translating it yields CASSSPRVANEQFF.

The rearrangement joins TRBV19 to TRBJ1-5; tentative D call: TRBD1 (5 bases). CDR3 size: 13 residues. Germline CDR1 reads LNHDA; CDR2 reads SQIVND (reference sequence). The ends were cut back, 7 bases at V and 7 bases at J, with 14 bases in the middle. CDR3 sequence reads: CASNPSGNQPQHF. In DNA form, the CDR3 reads TGTGCCAGTAACCCATCAGGGAACCAGCCCCAGCATTTT.

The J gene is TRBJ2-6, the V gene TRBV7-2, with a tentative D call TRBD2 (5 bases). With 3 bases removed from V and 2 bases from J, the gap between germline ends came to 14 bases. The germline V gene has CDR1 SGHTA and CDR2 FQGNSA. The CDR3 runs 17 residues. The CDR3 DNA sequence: TGTGCCAGCAGCTTTCGGGGAAGTCTACCTGGGGCCAACGTCCTGACTTTC. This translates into CASSFRGSLPGANVLTF.

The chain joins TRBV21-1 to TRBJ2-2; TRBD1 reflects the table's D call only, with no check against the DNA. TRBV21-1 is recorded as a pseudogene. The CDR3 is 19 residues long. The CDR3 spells CASSRGDSYLEPNTGELFF. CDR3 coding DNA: TGTGCCAGCAGCAGGGGGGACAGCTACCTCGAACCGAACACCGGGGAGCTGTTTTTT.